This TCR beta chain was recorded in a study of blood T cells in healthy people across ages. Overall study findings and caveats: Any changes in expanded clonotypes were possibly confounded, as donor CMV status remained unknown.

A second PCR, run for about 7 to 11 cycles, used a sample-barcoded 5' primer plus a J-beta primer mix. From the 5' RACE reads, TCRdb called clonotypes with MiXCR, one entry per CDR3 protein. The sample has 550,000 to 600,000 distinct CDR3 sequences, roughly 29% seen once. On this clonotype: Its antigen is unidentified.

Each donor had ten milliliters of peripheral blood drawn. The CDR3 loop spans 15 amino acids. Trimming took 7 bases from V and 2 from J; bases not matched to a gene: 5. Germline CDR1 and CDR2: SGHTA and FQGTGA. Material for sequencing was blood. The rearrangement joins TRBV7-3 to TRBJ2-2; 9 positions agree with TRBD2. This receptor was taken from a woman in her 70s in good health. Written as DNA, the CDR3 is TGTGCCAGCAATGGCGGGGGGGTTAACACCGGGGAGCTGTTTTTT. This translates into CASNGGGVNTGELFF.